One and the same sample provided the 20 T cell receptor beta chains below, sequenced in a study of T cells after yellow fever vaccination. TCRdb re-called the 5' RACE reads through MiXCR, storing one row per CDR3 protein. The sample consists of 15,000 or so distinct CDR3 sequences, around 4% of them appearing once. This specimen was PBMCs, either bulk or a sorted T-cell subset (CD4+, CD8+, memory, or dextramer-sorted; not recorded which), taken 15 days after the yellow fever booster vaccination. The receptors originated from a man aged 25-45 years who received the YFV17D yellow fever vaccine.

This clonotype appeared many times. The V gene is TRBV11-3, the J gene TRBJ2-2; 9 bases fit TRBD2. Germline V gives CDR1 SGHNT, CDR2 YENEEA. After removal of 4 bases from V and 7 bases from J, the junction contained 13 bases not matched to a gene. This CDR3 has 17 residues. CDR3 protein: CASSYASGERGSGELFF. In nucleotides, the CDR3 is TGTGCCAGCAGCTATGCTAGCGGGGAACGAGGCAGCGGGGAGCTGTTTTTT.

Many counts were recorded for this clonotype. This chain links TRBV7-9 with TRBJ2-2; D gene uncertain. The CDR3 has 11 residues. The germline CDR1 and CDR2 sequences are SEHNR and FQNEAQ (reference sequence). V was trimmed by 4 bases and J by 14 bases, leaving 11 bases between them. As DNA, the CDR3 is TGTGCCAGCAGCTCCTCCGGGCAACTGTTTTTT. It yields the protein CASSSSGQLFF.

This clonotype showed up many times. This chain connects TRBV6-5 to TRBJ2-7; D ambiguous. This CDR3 has 14 amino acids. V was clipped by 7 bases and J by 4 bases, with 17 bases between them. Per the germline V gene, CDR1 is MNHEY and CDR2 is SVGAGI. CDR3 DNA: TGTGCCAGCACTATAACAACTCCCCCTTACGAGCAGTACTTC. Its translation: CASTITTPPYEQYF.

This clonotype occurred many times. V and J are TRBV7-9 and TRBJ2-7; maybe TRBD1 (5 bases). V lost 5 bases and J 1 base, leaving 18 bases between the germline ends. The CDR3 extends over 16 amino acids. Germline CDR1 reads SEHNR; CDR2 reads FQNEAQ (reference sequence). The CDR3 nucleotides are TGTGCCAGCAGCGTTCCTCCCGACAGCCTATCCTACGAGCAGTACTTC. Translation gives CASSVPPDSLSYEQYF.

By proportion, this clonotype is medium-sized (0.01 to 0.1%). The chain employs TRBV20-1 and TRBJ2-7; D ambiguous. From germline, CDR1 is DFQATT and CDR2 SNEGSKA (reference sequence). This CDR3 is 12 amino acids long. The V gene lost 2 bases and the J gene lost 6 bases, with 11 bases spanning the gap. In nucleotides, the CDR3 is TGCAGTGCTAGAACGGATGTGACCGAGCAGTACTTC. Amino acids: CSARTDVTEQYF.

This clonotype has at least ten counts. This chain joins TRBV28 and TRBJ2-3, with TRBD2 identical over 7 bases. The CDR3 has 17 amino acids. The germline V gene has CDR1 MDHEN and CDR2 SYDVKM. Trimming at V came to 6 bases and at J to 4 bases, leaving 16 bases not matched to a gene. The DNA for the CDR3 is TGTGCCAGCAGCCTAACTCTAGCGGAAGAAGCCGCAGATACGCAGTATTTT. It codes for CASSLTLAEEAADTQYF.

This clonotype was recorded many times. This chain joins TRBV11-3 and TRBJ1-1, with D hard to call. V was cut by 8 bases and J by 1 base, with 14 bases left in between. The germline V gene has CDR1 SGHNT and CDR2 YENEEA. This CDR3 comprises 14 residues. CDR3 protein: CASAKQAGNTEAFF. In DNA, the CDR3 is TGTGCCAGCGCTAAACAAGCAGGGAACACTGAAGCTTTCTTT.

This clonotype is labeled as medium-sized. This chain links TRBV7-9 with TRBJ2-1; 9 bases fit TRBD1. Trimming took 2 bases from V and 6 from J; bases not matched to a gene: 11. CDR1 SEHNR and CDR2 FQNEAQ come from the germline V gene (reference sequence). The CDR3 contains 17 residues. Written as DNA, the CDR3 is TGTGCCAGCAGCTTAAGTTTTGGGACAGGGCTTGTCAATGAGCAGTTCTTC. Its protein is CASSLSFGTGLVNEQFF.

This clonotype has a count of ten or more. The genes are TRBV5-1 and TRBJ1-1, with TRBD1 as a possible D gene (6 bases). V was pared by 4 bases and J by 8 bases, with 15 bases between. The CDR3 contains 13 residues. In germline, CDR1 is SGHRS, CDR2 YFSETQ. This CDR3 is CASSPRGGREAFF. CDR3 bases: TGCGCCAGCAGCCCCAGGGGAGGGAGGGAAGCTTTCTTT.

This clonotype was counted ten times or more. V gene TRBV20-1 combines with J gene TRBJ1-2, with D possibly matching TRBD1 (6 bases). The CDR3 is 14 amino acids. The germline gives CDR1 DFQATT, CDR2 SNEGSKA (reference sequence). V shed 6 bases and J shed 1 base, with 15 bases lying between them. The CDR3 spells CSALLRDINYGYTF. The DNA for the CDR3 is TGCAGTGCCCTACTCCGGGACATTAACTATGGCTACACCTTC.

This clonotype appeared many times. The chain couples TRBV10-1 to TRBJ2-7, with D perhaps matching TRBD1 or TRBD2 (5 bases each). Trimming cost V 2 bases and J 6 bases, with 11 bases left between them. This CDR3 is 13 amino acids long. Germline V gene sequence: CDR1 WNHNN, CDR2 SYGVQD (reference sequence). CDR3 DNA sequence: TGCGCCAGCAGTGAGCTCGGGGCCGGCGAGCAGTACTTC. Protein: CASSELGAGEQYF.

This clonotype was seen repeatedly, ten times or more. The chain is built from TRBV7-9 and TRBJ2-3, with D maybe TRBD2 (6 bases). This CDR3 is 14 amino acids long. In germline, CDR1 is SEHNR, CDR2 FQNEAQ (reference sequence). V lost 6 bases and J 6 bases, leaving 16 bases between the germline ends. The CDR3 spells CASSVLRESDTQYF. CDR3 nucleotides: TGTGCCAGCAGTGTGTTGCGGGAATCGGATACGCAGTATTTT.

In this sample, this clonotype turned up many times. This sequence joins TRBV5-1 and TRBJ2-2; TRBD1 agrees at 7 bases. Germline CDR1 is SGHRS and CDR2 is YFSETQ. The CDR3 extends over 15 amino acids. With 2 bases clipped from V and 2 bases from J, the junction kept 3 bases outside the gene matches. The CDR3 DNA follows: TGCGCCAGCAGCTTACGACAGGGAAACACCGGGGAGCTGTTTTTT. This codes for CASSLRQGNTGELFF.

This clonotype was recorded many times. The chain uses TRBV6-5 and TRBJ2-7; 7 nucleotides line up with TRBD2. V lost 1 base, J lost 2 bases, and 14 bases stayed unmatched. The CDR3 covers 18 residues. Germline V CDR1 and CDR2: MNHEY, SVGAGI. In DNA, the CDR3 is TGTGCCAGCAGTTACTTCCCCCCTGCGGGAGCCACTACCTACGAGCAGTACTTC. It is translated as CASSYFPPAGATTYEQYF.

Ten or more counts support this clonotype. This sequence joins TRBV6-5 and TRBJ2-1, with D possibly TRBD1 on 6 matching bases. CDR3 length equals 14 residues. V shed 5 bases and J shed 7 bases, with 15 bases lying between them. Germline V gene data show CDR1 as MNHEY and CDR2 as SVGAGI. CDR3 protein: CASSRTAFENEQFF. The CDR3 nucleotides read TGTGCCAGCAGTAGGACAGCCTTTGAGAATGAGCAGTTCTTC.

This clonotype was counted ten times or more. V is TRBV29-1 and J is TRBJ2-5; 12 nucleotides align to TRBD2. Germline V gene lookup returns CDR1 SQVTM and CDR2 ANQGSEA. This CDR3 has 14 amino acids. J gave up 4 bases and V 2 bases, and 2 bases lay outside the gene matches. The CDR3 loop is CSVETGLAGETQYF. Here the CDR3 DNA reads TGCAGCGTTGAAACGGGACTAGCGGGAGAGACCCAGTACTTC.

This clonotype was detected ten times or more. The gene calls are TRBV23-1 and TRBJ1-1; tentative D call: TRBD1 (5 bases). TRBV23-1 is designated an ORF whose function remains uncertain. The CDR3 loop spans 20 amino acids. The germline V and J ends were trimmed by 0 bases and 4 bases, with 27 bases remaining between them. This chain's CDR3 is CASSQSIHGTATHWGTEAFF. The CDR3 bases are TGCGCCAGCAGTCAATCCATCCACGGGACGGCAACCCATTGGGGCACTGAAGCTTTCTTT.

CDR3 DNA sequence: TGTGCCAGCAGCCAACCAGATCGGACTAGCGGGAGTTATGAGCAGTTCTTC. This codes for CASSQPDRTSGSYEQFF. The V gene is TRBV13, the J gene TRBJ2-1; 13 bases are shared with TRBD2. Germline CDR1 reads PRHDT; CDR2 reads FYEKMQ (reference sequence). This CDR3 spans 17 amino acids. The J segment lost 8 bases and the V segment lost 5 bases, leaving 12 bases of the junction unmatched.

This clonotype was seen many times. CDR3 residues: CASSLAEIGDTQYF. The CDR3 DNA sequence: TGTGCCAGCAGCTTAGCGGAAATAGGAGATACGCAGTATTTT. The genes are TRBV7-3 and TRBJ2-3; D gene unclear. With 2 bases removed from V and 5 bases from J, the gap between germline ends came to 11 bases. This CDR3 is built from 14 residues. Germline CDR1 SGHTA, CDR2 FQGTGA.

This clonotype was seen many times. This sequence joins TRBV27 and TRBJ2-3; tentatively, D is TRBD1 (5 bases). CDR1 and CDR2 from the germline V gene are MNHEY and SMNVEV (reference sequence). V was cut by 6 bases and J by 3 bases, with 7 bases left in between. CDR3 length: 12 amino acids. This chain's CDR3 is CASRPGTDTQYF. Here the CDR3 DNA reads TGTGCCAGCAGACCAGGGACAGATACGCAGTATTTT.